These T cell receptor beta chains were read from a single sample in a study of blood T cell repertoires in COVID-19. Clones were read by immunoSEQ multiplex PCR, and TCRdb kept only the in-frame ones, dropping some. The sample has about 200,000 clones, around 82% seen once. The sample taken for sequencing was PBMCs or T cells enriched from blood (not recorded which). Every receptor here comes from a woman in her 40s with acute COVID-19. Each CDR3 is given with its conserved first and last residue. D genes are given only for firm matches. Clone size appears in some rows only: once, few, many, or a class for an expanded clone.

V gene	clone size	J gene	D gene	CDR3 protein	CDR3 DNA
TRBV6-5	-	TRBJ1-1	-	CASSYSDTNTEAFF	TGTGCCAGCAGTTATTCGGACACGAACACTGAAGCTTTCTTT
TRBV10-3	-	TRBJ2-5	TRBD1	CAISAGTGTKETQYF	TGTGCCATCAGTGCGGGGACAGGGACCAAAGAGACCCAGTACTTC
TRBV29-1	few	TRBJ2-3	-	CSVVNRRGADTQYF	TGCAGCGTTGTTAATCGCAGGGGGGCAGATACGCAGTATTTT
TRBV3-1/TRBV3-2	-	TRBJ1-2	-	CASRETTGTTHGYTF	TGTGCCAGCAGAGAAACTACCGGGACAACTCATGGCTACACCTTC
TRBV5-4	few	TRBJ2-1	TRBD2	CASSGTSGGHNEQFF	TGTGCCAGCAGCGGGACTAGCGGGGGGCACAATGAGCAGTTCTTC
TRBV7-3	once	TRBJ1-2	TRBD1	CASSPGQGSSYGYTF	TGTGCCAGCAGTCCTGGACAGGGGAGTAGCTATGGCTACACCTTC
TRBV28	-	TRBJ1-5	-	CASSFRAGVWPQHF	TGTGCCAGCAGTTTCCGGGCAGGGGTGTGGCCCCAGCATTTT
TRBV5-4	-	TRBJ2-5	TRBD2	CASSIGLAGGQETQYF	TGTGCCAGCAGCATAGGACTAGCGGGGGGACAAGAGACCCAGTACTTC
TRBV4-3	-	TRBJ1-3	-	CASSQVGGSGNTIYF	TGCGCCAGCAGCCAAGTCGGCGGCTCTGGAAACACCATATATTTT
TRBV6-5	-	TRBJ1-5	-	CASSPLPGNQPQHF	TGTGCCAGCAGTCCTCTCCCGGGCAATCAGCCCCAGCATTTT
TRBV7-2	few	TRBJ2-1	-	CASRLDPTATYNEQFF	TGTGCCAGCAGATTAGATCCGACAGCCACCTACAATGAGCAGTTCTTC
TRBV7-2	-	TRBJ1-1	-	CASSLVGQINTEAFF	TGTGCCAGCAGCTTAGTTGGACAGATTAACACTGAAGCTTTCTTT
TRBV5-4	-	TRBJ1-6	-	CASSLARGGNSPLHF	TGTGCCAGCAGCTTGGCAAGGGGCGGCAATTCACCCCTCCACTTT
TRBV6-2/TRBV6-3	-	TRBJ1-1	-	CASSYSAIFGDEAFF	TGTGCCAGCAGTTACTCGGCAATTTTCGGGGATGAAGCTTTCTTT
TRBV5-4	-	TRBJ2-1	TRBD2	CASRRAGTSGNDEQFF	TGTGCCAGCAGAAGAGCCGGGACTAGCGGGAATGATGAGCAGTTCTTC
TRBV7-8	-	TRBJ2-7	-	CASSSDNRDEQYF	TGTGCCAGCAGCTCTGACAATCGCGACGAGCAGTACTTC
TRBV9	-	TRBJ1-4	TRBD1	CASSALQGANEKLFF	TGTGCCAGCAGCGCCCTACAGGGGGCAAACGAAAAACTGTTTTTT
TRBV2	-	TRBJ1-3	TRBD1	CASRAGTARGSGNTIYF	TGTGCCAGCAGGGCTGGGACAGCGAGAGGATCAGGAAACACCATATATTTT
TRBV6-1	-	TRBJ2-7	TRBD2	CASSEGSWTRYF	TGTGCCAGCAGTGAAGGTAGCTGGACTAGGTACTTC
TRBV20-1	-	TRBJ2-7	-	CSVQSSYEQYF	TGCAGCGTACAGAGCTCCTACGAGCAGTACTTC
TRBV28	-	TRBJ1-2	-	CASSLRGGSLSGYTF	TGTGCCAGCAGTTTGCGAGGGGGATCTTTATCTGGCTACACCTTC